The 32 T cell receptor beta chains reported below all come from one sample, sequenced in a study of tumor-infiltrating lymphocytes in glioblastoma multiforme. TCRB libraries came from RNA via three nested multiplex PCR rounds. Using its own MiXCR run on the multiplex PCR reads, TCRdb lists one record per CDR3 protein. The repertoire includes 9,000 to 10,000 distinct CDR3 sequences, about 70% of them detected once, and approximately 50% sits in the top ten. Sequencing was done on a sample of brain tumor tissue. These TCRs come from a male donor with glioblastoma.

As concerns this clonotype: One end of the junction varies from germline; a read error may be responsible. This rearrangement joins TRBV29-1 to TRBJ2-7, with D possibly called TRBD1 or TRBD2 (6 bases each). Germline assignment: CDR1 SQVTM and CDR2 ANQGSEA. The CDR3 is 13 amino acids. CDR3 in DNA: TGCAGCGTTGTCCCTCAGGGGACTTACGAGCGGTACTTC. It yields the protein CSVVPQGTYERYF.

Of note for this clonotype: A read error may account for a junction end that differs from germline. The rearrangement joins TRBV6-1 to TRBJ2-3; tentatively, D is TRBD2 (6 bases). This CDR3 has 16 residues. The germline gives CDR1 MNHNS, CDR2 SASEGT. CDR3 coding DNA: TGTGCCAGCAGTGGACTGGACGTCACTAGCACAGATACACAGTATTTT. Translating it yields CASSGLDVTSTDTQYF.

As concerns this clonotype: No conserved phenylalanine or tryptophan ends this CDR3, so it is likely a read error. J is TRBJ2-5 and V is TRBV29-1, with a weak D call TRBD1 (6 bases). In germline, CDR1 is SQVTM, CDR2 ANQGSEA. This CDR3 region has 15 residues. In DNA form, the CDR3 reads TGCAACATTCAAAAGGACAGCATAATCCAAGAGACCCAGTACTTA. Translating gives CNIQKDSIIQETQYL.

This clonotype has a handful of counts. This sequence joins TRBV3-1 and TRBJ2-7; possibly TRBD1 or TRBD2 for D (5 bases each). Germline V gene sequence: CDR1 LGHDT, CDR2 YNNKEL (reference sequence). The CDR3 runs to 14 residues. Trimming left V 4 bases short and J 4 bases short, with 14 bases between. The CDR3 sequence is CASSPRDGNYEQYF. In DNA, the CDR3 is TGTGCCAGCAGCCCCAGGGACGGTAATTACGAGCAGTACTTC.

This clonotype was seen repeatedly, ten times or more. J is TRBJ2-6 and V is TRBV11-1; D remains ambiguous. V gave up 3 bases and J gave up 3 bases, with 9 bases separating them. CDR1 is SGHAT and CDR2 is FQDESV in the germline V gene (reference sequence). This CDR3 spans 15 amino acids. The CDR3 DNA reads TGTGCCAGCAGCTTTGTAACGTTTGGGGCCAACGTCCTGACTTTC. Translating it yields CASSFVTFGANVLTF.

V and J are TRBV29-1 and TRBJ2-7; 7 bases fit TRBD1. The CDR3 runs 13 residues. The J segment lost 0 bases and the V segment lost 7 bases, leaving 6 bases of the junction unmatched. The germline V gene encodes CDR1 SQVTM and CDR2 ANQGSEA. This chain's CDR3 is CSDDRDTSYEQYV. The CDR3 nucleotides are TGCAGCGATGACAGGGACACCTCCTACGAGCAGTACGTC.

For this clonotype: The junction differs from germline at one of its ends, possibly a read error. V and J are TRBV6-5 and TRBJ1-1; D unclear. Germline values: CDR1 MNHEY, CDR2 SVGAGI. The CDR3 loop spans 17 amino acids. The CDR3 reads CASSYLMGQTLNSEAFF. In nucleotides, the CDR3 is TGTGCCAGCAGTTACTTGATGGGCCAGACACTGAACTCTGAAGCTTTCTTT.

The chain employs TRBV6-5 and TRBJ2-3, with D possibly matching TRBD1 (6 bases). Germline CDR1 is MNHEY and CDR2 is SVGAGI. The length of the CDR3 is 17 residues. Between the trimmed V and J ends, which lost 6 bases and 1 base, there was a span of 20 bases. CDR3 sequence reads: CASRPLSRGLGTDTQYF. The CDR3 DNA reads as TGTGCCAGCAGACCGCTAAGCAGGGGCCTCGGCACAGATACGCAGTATTTT.

V gene TRBV6-6 combines with J gene TRBJ1-4, with TRBD1 as a possible D gene (5 bases). Germline CDR1 and CDR2: MNHNY and SVGAGI (reference sequence). V was clipped by 6 bases and J by 12 bases, with 14 bases between them. The CDR3 covers 12 residues. Written as DNA, the CDR3 is TGTGCCAGCAGCCCGACAGTTGGGGAACTGTTTTTT. It codes for CASSPTVGELFF.

The chain uses TRBV3-1 and TRBJ1-1; 8 nucleotides agree with TRBD1. The CDR3 is 15 residues long. Germline V gene lookup returns CDR1 LGHDT and CDR2 YNNKEL (reference sequence). J was trimmed by 7 bases and V by 7 bases; bases with no gene match: 14. CDR3 coding DNA: TGTGCCAGCACCAAAGCGGACAGGGCAACTGGTGAAGCTTTCTTT. This translates into CASTKADRATGEAFF. Complete variable domain (other parts from reference TRBV3-1 and TRBJ1-1): DTAVSQTPKYLVTQMGNDKSIKCEQNLGHDTMYWYKQDSKKFLKIMFSYNNKELIINETVPNRFSPKSPDKAHLNLHINSLELGDSAVYFCASTKADRATGEAFFGQGTRLTVV.

This clonotype rates as hyperexpanded. The chain employs TRBV11-2 and TRBJ2-1, with 7 bases matching TRBD1. Per germline, CDR1 SGHAT and CDR2 FQNNGV. The ends lost 1 base at V and 6 bases at J; junction bases unmatched: 12. The CDR3 is 17 residues long. Written as DNA, the CDR3 is TGTGCCAGCAGCTTAGCAGTAAGGGGGCCTTCGCGCAATGAGCAGTTCTTC. It translates to CASSLAVRGPSRNEQFF.

Of note for this clonotype: The junction and the germline gene differ at one end; a read error may be behind it. This chain uses TRBV10-1 with TRBJ2-1; possibly TRBD1 or TRBD2 for D (5 bases each). CDR1 WNHNN and CDR2 SYGVQD come from the germline V gene (reference sequence). The CDR3 is made up of 14 amino acids. The DNA for the CDR3 is TGCGCCAGCAGTTCTAACGGGACGTGGGGTGAGCAGTCCTTC. Translation: CASSSNGTWGEQSF.

Of note for this clonotype: A read error may produce the germline difference seen at one junction end. The gene calls are TRBV7-9 and TRBJ2-1, with 13 bases that match TRBD2. The CDR3 runs 17 residues. Germline CDR1 reads SEHNR; CDR2 reads FQNEAQ (reference sequence). In DNA, the CDR3 is TGTGCCAACAGGTCGACTAGCGGGAGGACACTTTACAACGAGCAGTTCTTC. Its translation is CANRSTSGRTLYNEQFF.

V gene TRBV11-1 combines with J gene TRBJ2-1, with D perhaps matching TRBD1 (5 bases). CDR1 SGHAT and CDR2 FQDESV come from the germline V gene (reference sequence). This CDR3 spans 14 amino acids. Trimming took off 2 bases at V and 6 bases at J, with 11 bases between the two ends. CDR3 residues: CASSLLMGLNEQFF. The CDR3 nucleotides are TGTGCCAGCAGCTTATTAATGGGGCTCAATGAGCAGTTCTTC.

The gene calls are TRBV7-8 and TRBJ2-7; the D gene is possibly TRBD1 (5 bases). Germline lookup yields CDR1 SGHVS and CDR2 FQNEAQ. This CDR3 is 12 amino acids long. The V and J ends lost 2 bases and 4 bases respectively, with 6 bases between them. Here the CDR3 DNA reads TGTGCCAGCAGCTTAAGGGGTTACGAGCAGTACTTC. Protein sequence: CASSLRGYEQYF.

With respect to this clonotype: The CDR3 ends on some other residue instead of the conserved phenylalanine or tryptophan, so this is likely a read error. The chain combines TRBV28 with TRBJ1-4; no definite D call. Germline V gene data show CDR1 as MDHEN and CDR2 as SYDVKM. Trimming removed 8 bases from V and 4 bases from J, with 11 bases in between. The CDR3 runs 13 residues. DNA for the CDR3: TGTGCCAGCCTCGGAGGGAGTAATGAAAAACTGTTTTTG. Translated: CASLGGSNEKLFL.

This clonotype occurred once. The V gene is TRBV11-2, the J gene TRBJ1-3; D not certain. The length of the CDR3 is 16 residues. V was shortened by 5 bases and J by 0 bases, with 14 bases between the two germline ends. From germline, CDR1 is SGHAT and CDR2 FQNNGV. The CDR3 loop reads CASSRNRRGSGNTIYF. The DNA of the CDR3 is TGTGCCAGCAGCCGTAACCGCCGGGGCTCTGGAAACACCATATATTTT. Supplemented by reference TRBV11-2 and TRBJ1-3, the full variable domain reads EAGVAQSPRYKIIEKRQSVAFWCNPISGHATLYWYQQILGQGPKLLIQFQNNGVVDDSQLPKDRFSAERLKGVDSTLKIQPAKLEDSAVYLCASSRNRRGSGNTIYFGEGSWLTVV.

A word on this clonotype: The CDR3 does not end in the conserved phenylalanine or tryptophan, so this is likely a read error. The chain couples TRBV11-2 to TRBJ2-1; possibly TRBD1 for D (7 bases). CDR1 is SGHAT, CDR2 FQNNGV, per germline. The CDR3 is 17 amino acids. CDR3 sequence (DNA): TGTGCTAGCAGCTTAGCGGTAAGGGGGCCTTCGCGCAATGAGCAGTTCTTG. Translating gives CASSLAVRGPSRNEQFL.

This clonotype appeared a single time. Because it lacks the conserved phenylalanine or tryptophan at the end, this CDR3 is likely a read error. The CDR3 sequence is CASSHETSRQETQYL. The CDR3 DNA reads TGTGCCAGCAGCCATGAGACTAGCAGACAAGAGACACAGTACCTC. The chain is built from TRBV13 and TRBJ2-5, with 7 bases matching TRBD2. Germline V gives CDR1 PRHDT, CDR2 FYEKMQ (reference sequence). The CDR3 contains 15 residues.

This clonotype was seen more than once but under ten times. Here the CDR3 omits its conserved ending phenylalanine or tryptophan, so a read error is the likely source. The V call is TRBV20-1, the J call TRBJ1-3; 9 nucleotides match TRBD1. Germline CDR1 reads DFQATT; CDR2 reads SNEGSKA (reference sequence). This CDR3 spans 13 amino acids. The CDR3, as DNA: TGCAGTGCTCCACAGGGGGCTGGAGACACCATATATTCT. This gives the protein CSAPQGAGDTIYS.

As concerns this clonotype: The junction departs from germline at one end; a sequencing error may be responsible. The rearrangement links TRBV11-2 to TRBJ2-3; D unclear. The closer fit of TRBJ1-5 to the DNA end suggests the J call may be wrong. CDR3 size: 14 residues. CDR1 and CDR2 from the germline V gene are SGHAT and FQNNGV. Written as DNA, the CDR3 is TGTGCAAGCAGCCCAGATGGTAACACAGATACGCAGCATTTT. It codes for CASSPDGNTDTQHF.

This clonotype is classed as medium-sized. The V and J genes are TRBV20-1 and TRBJ2-5, with 7 nucleotides matching TRBD2. Germline values: CDR1 DFQATT, CDR2 SNEGSKA (reference sequence). The CDR3 runs to 15 residues. The J segment lost 5 bases and the V segment lost 0 bases, leaving 9 bases of the junction unmatched. CDR3 sequence (DNA): TGCAGTGCTAGAGATTCCGGGGGGATAACGGAGACCCAGTACTTC. This gives the protein CSARDSGGITETQYF.

As to this clonotype: The junction does not match germline at one end; this may be a read error. The CDR3 DNA reads TGCAGTGCTAGAGATGGGGCAGGGTTGTGTGAGCAGTCCTTC. This sequence encodes CSARDGAGLCEQSF. This chain joins TRBV20-1 and TRBJ2-1; tentative D call: TRBD1 (5 bases). The CDR3 totals 14 residues. Germline V gene lookup returns CDR1 DFQATT and CDR2 SNEGSKA (reference sequence).

Concerning this clonotype: The junction shows a germline mismatch at one end, possibly a read error. The chain carries TRBV11-2 and TRBJ2-2, with 11 bases that match TRBD2. Germline CDR1 is SGHAT and CDR2 is FQNNGV. CDR3 size: 18 residues. CDR3 DNA sequence: TGTGCCGGCAGCTTCCGTGCTAGCGGGGGGACGAACACCGGGGAGCTGTTTTTT. Encoded protein: CAGSFRASGGTNTGELFF.

This clonotype was recorded a few times. The chain is built from TRBV19 and TRBJ2-5, with 7 bases aligning to TRBD2. The V gene's germline CDR1 is LNHDA and CDR2 SQIVND (reference sequence). CDR3 length: 13 residues. The ends lost 3 bases at V and 4 bases at J; junction bases unmatched: 2. CDR3 sequence: CASSMGGRETQYF. DNA of the CDR3: TGTGCCAGTAGTATGGGAGGGCGAGAGACCCAGTACTTC.

There are a few counts of this clonotype. Relative to the germline gene, one junction end is altered; a read error may explain this. V gene TRBV7-9 combines with J gene TRBJ2-1; 7 bases are shared with TRBD2. This CDR3 comprises 12 residues. Per the germline V gene, CDR1 is SEHNR and CDR2 is FQNEAQ (reference sequence). This chain's CDR3 is CASSAITSEQLF. The CDR3, as DNA: TGTGCCAGCAGCGCCATTACTAGCGAGCAGCTCTTC.

By sample fraction, this clonotype is medium-sized. The gene calls are TRBV7-9 and TRBJ1-1, with D hard to call. V lost 4 bases to trimming and J lost 2 bases, with 8 bases between them. In germline, CDR1 is SEHNR, CDR2 FQNEAQ (reference sequence). The CDR3 runs 13 residues. Here the CDR3 DNA reads TGTGCCAGCAGCTCCGGCAGCAACACTGAAGCTTTCTTT. Translation gives CASSSGSNTEAFF.

This clonotype was found once. Mismatch with germline at one junction end may stem from a read error. The CDR3 DNA sequence: TGCAGTACTAGTAGAAGCTATGACGAGCAGAACTTC. Translating it yields CSTSRSYDEQNF. The rearrangement links TRBV20-1 to TRBJ2-7; weak D call: TRBD2 (5 bases). Germline CDR1 reads DFQATT; CDR2 reads SNEGSKA (reference sequence). This CDR3 has 12 residues.

The chain has TRBV10-3 and TRBJ2-2; D tentatively fits TRBD1 or TRBD2 (5 bases each). V lost 4 bases and J 1 base, leaving 13 bases between the germline ends. CDR1 is ENHRY and CDR2 is SYGVKD in the germline V gene. The CDR3 totals 16 residues. This chain's CDR3 is CAISGPRDGNTGELFF. The CDR3 DNA is TGTGCCATCAGTGGCCCCCGGGACGGGAACACCGGGGAGCTGTTTTTT.

The rearrangement links TRBV6-1 to TRBJ2-7; D may match TRBD1 or TRBD2 (7 bases each). CDR1 and CDR2 (germline): MNHNS, SASEGT. This CDR3 spans 15 amino acids. V dropped 0 bases and J dropped 4 bases, with 13 bases sitting between them. The CDR3 reads CASSEAGGGSYEQYF. For the CDR3, the DNA is TGTGCCAGCAGTGAAGCGGGAGGGGGCTCTTACGAGCAGTACTTC.

This clonotype was seen a single time. A junction boundary mismatches the germline segment, possibly from a read error. This rearrangement joins TRBV29-1 to TRBJ2-1; D is tentatively TRBD1 or TRBD2 (5 bases each). The CDR3 is 14 amino acids. In germline, CDR1 is SQVTM, CDR2 ANQGSEA. The CDR3 DNA sequence: TGCAGCGTTGTGGGGCGGCAGAGGGGCCATGAGCAGTTCTTT. Encoded protein: CSVVGRQRGHEQFF.

V usage is TRBV20-1 and J usage is TRBJ1-6; D remains ambiguous. The germline V gene has CDR1 DFQATT and CDR2 SNEGSKA (reference sequence). Trimming shortened V by 1 base and J by 9 bases, and 16 bases separated the two germline ends. This CDR3 contains 15 residues. The chain's CDR3 is CSARGLGSVSSPLHF. The CDR3 DNA reads TGCAGTGCTAGAGGGCTGGGTTCCGTAAGTTCACCCCTCCACTTT.